A selection of T cell receptor beta chains follows, all from one sample in a study of radiation and T cells in renal cell carcinoma. The table came from immunoSEQ multiplex PCR; TCRdb's copy has only in-frame clones and leaves some out. The sample holds about 130,000 clones, roughly 90% seen once. This specimen consisted of blood, obtained from a patient whose treatment included radiotherapy and nephrectomy. These receptors all stem from a woman in her forties or fifties with renal cell carcinoma. CDR3s leave out the opening cysteine and the closing phenylalanine or tryptophan. Expanded clones are given a class, and other clones once, few, many or no size at all.

V	size	J	CDR3
TRBV5-4	once	TRBJ2-5	ASSWTSGETQY
TRBV7-8	NA	TRBJ1-5	ASSPRSLSGAQH
TRBV19	NA	TRBJ1-2	ASSIDRDPRANYGYT
TRBV4-3	few	TRBJ2-1	ASSPGLAGGSLHNEQF
TRBV29-1	NA	TRBJ2-7	SVPKGGQGGSEQY
TRBV6-1	NA	TRBJ2-1	ASSEARGVGQF
TRBV19	NA	TRBJ1-1	ASRRDWNTEAF
TRBV6-1	NA	TRBJ1-2	ASAGTAEDYGYT
TRBV18	NA	TRBJ1-1	ASSPTRLALGDTEAF
TRBV12-5	few	TRBJ1-1	ASGLIEEAF
TRBV29-1	NA	TRBJ2-7	SVEVGGLYEQY
TRBV28	medium-sized	TRBJ1-2	ASRPGLSYYGYT
TRBV12-5	few	TRBJ1-4	ASGLEGSEKLF
TRBV19	NA	TRBJ2-2	ASSPDSLNTGELF
TRBV19	NA	TRBJ2-1	ASSILWGSGAYNNNEQF
TRBV6-1	once	TRBJ2-6	ASSGTASRGSAGANVLT
TRBV11-2	NA	TRBJ2-7	ASSLLAQSSYEQY
TRBV6-5	few	TRBJ1-6	ASSYSQGRRSPLH
TRBV7-9	NA	TRBJ2-7	ASGESGTVRGYEQY
TRBV21-1	NA	TRBJ1-1	ASSQKWGNTEAF
TRBV5-1	once	TRBJ1-4	ASSNQQGRAEKLF
TRBV27	once	TRBJ2-5	ASSLYSGGDQETQY
TRBV7-9	NA	TRBJ1-4	ASSDGMGYEKLF
TRBV7-9	NA	TRBJ1-1	ASSLPRDRSSNTEAF
TRBV12-2	once	TRBJ1-5	ASLEGTQPQH
TRBV18	NA	TRBJ1-1	ASSPGDTGGTEAF
TRBV20-1	NA	TRBJ2-5	SCQHQETQY
TRBV4-3	NA	TRBJ2-3	ASSQGTDTDTQY
TRBV2	NA	TRBJ1-4	ASTGDEKLF
TRBV2	NA	TRBJ2-5	ASSEGSQEAQY
TRBV9	NA	TRBJ2-3	ASSVDGRATDTQY
TRBV7-9	NA	TRBJ2-7	ASSSSEARVQY
TRBV19	NA	TRBJ2-7	ASSGQEAYEQY
TRBV10-3	few	TRBJ1-2	AISESTGLNYGYT
TRBV19	NA	TRBJ2-6	ASGNYNLGANVLT
TRBV27	NA	TRBJ2-7	ASSLELAGRGEQY
TRBV11-2	NA	TRBJ1-2	ASSLGMAWGTGYT
TRBV2	few	TRBJ1-5	ASSEEGVGNQPQH
TRBV7-2	NA	TRBJ2-3	ASSLWGTSTDTQY
TRBV18	NA	TRBJ2-1	ASSPPGGSSYNEQF
TRBV30	NA	TRBJ1-5	AWSDSGNQPQH
TRBV19	NA	TRBJ1-1	ASSPGQTNTEAF